This TCR beta chain is drawn from a study of cytomegalovirus exposure and HLA in healthy donors. The PCR used 60 Vbeta and 13 Jbeta primers. TCRdb's copy holds only in-frame clones and misses some; the assay was immunoSEQ multiplex PCR. The table lists about 180,000 clones, approximately 80% of them singletons. Trimming at V came to 3 bases and at J to 4 bases, leaving 6 bases not matched to a gene. The CDR3 extends over 15 amino acids. Looked up from germline, CDR1 is SEHNR and CDR2 is FQNEAQ (reference sequence). The receptor comes from a man between 18 and 29 years old in good health and CMV-seronegative. The rearrangement uses TRBV7-9 and TRBJ1-5; the match to TRBD1 covers 7 bases. Sequenced sample: PBMCs. The CDR3 DNA follows: TGTGCCAGCAGCTTTGGGGACAGCAGTAATCAGCCCCAGCATTTT. Protein: CASSFGDSSNQPQHF.